Listed here is a single T cell receptor (beta chain). Only in-frame clones appear in the TCRdb table, and some are missing; sequencing was by immunoSEQ multiplex PCR. Among approximately 240,000 clones, around 80% were seen once, and the ten largest hold approximately 5.1%. The data are from a study of blood T cell repertoires in COVID-19. About the research overall: Samples came from the United States, Italy and Spain, spanning acute and convalescent COVID-19.

CDR1 is ENHRY, CDR2 SYGVKD, per germline. The CDR3 is made up of 13 amino acids. The V and J ends lost 10 bases and 0 bases respectively, with 12 bases between them. Sequencing was carried out using peripheral blood. The receptor comes from a woman aged 55-75 years who had recovered from COVID-19. The chain combines TRBV10-3 with TRBJ1-1; no definite D call. The CDR3 is CATRERLNTEAFF. The CDR3 DNA follows: TGTGCCACCCGAGAACGGTTGAACACTGAAGCTTTCTTT.